The next 2 T cell receptor beta chains were all read from a single sample in a study of chemoradiotherapy in HPV16-positive cancers. Produced via immunoSEQ multiplex PCR; TCRdb's table is partial and in-frame only. Seen here are 65,000 to 80,000 clones, roughly 90% observed once, and the top ten hold 4% to 4.5%. The source was blood, collected from a patient who underwent chemoradiotherapy. All receptors come from a human donor with HPV-associated anogenital cancer.

The V and J genes are TRBV5-6 and TRBJ1-2, with a tentative D call TRBD1 (5 bases). The CDR3 is 13 residues long. V dropped 5 bases and J dropped 7 bases, with 15 bases sitting between them. Germline CDR1 and CDR2: SGHDT and YYEEEE. For the CDR3, the DNA is TGTGCCAGCAGGAGGGCGGGGGATGGTGGCTACACCTTC. Translated, it gives CASRRAGDGGYTF.

J is TRBJ2-1 and V is TRBV4-2; D unresolved. V lost 0 bases and J lost 4, with 10 bases in between. CDR3 length equals 15 residues. Germline lookup yields CDR1 LGHNA and CDR2 YNFKEQ. CDR3 protein: CASSQDFGDYNEQFF. The CDR3 DNA is TGTGCCAGCAGCCAAGATTTCGGAGATTACAATGAGCAGTTCTTC.